This T cell receptor beta chain stems from a study of a mutant IDH1 vaccine in newly diagnosed glioma. Study in general: Following radiotherapy alone, or alongside temozolomide cycles, vaccination was started after an interval of 4-6 weeks. Treated patients, approximately 60% male and about 38% female, averaged approximately 40 years of age.

Germline assignment: CDR1 SEHNR and CDR2 FQNEAQ (reference sequence). The V and J ends lost 7 bases and 8 bases respectively, with 12 bases between them. The CDR3 spans 12 residues. Sample time point: week 47, end of study. A 20-mer mutant IDH1 peptide at 300 ug was injected subcutaneously with topical imiquimod. Clones were read by immunoSEQ multiplex PCR, and TCRdb kept only the in-frame ones, dropping some. Found here are about 85,000 clones, nearly 90% of them singletons; the top ten hold approximately 0.8%. The study, taken as a whole, reports: Seemingly, pseudoprogression had no relation to changes in the top peripheral T cell clonotypes.

A note on this clone: Its antigen is as yet unknown.

The clonotype originates from a woman between 45 and 60 years old with glioma. Sample: PBMCs, taken from a glioma patient whose treatment included an IDH1 peptide vaccine. The chain has TRBV7-9 and TRBJ2-1; D is unclear. CDR3 nucleotides: TGTGCCAGCACCGTCCTCACGGATGAGCAGTTCTTC. Translating gives CASTVLTDEQFF.